The 18 T cell receptor beta chains below come from one sample, sequenced in a study of cytomegalovirus exposure and HLA in healthy donors. Both 60 Vbeta primers and 13 Jbeta primers went into the PCR. Clones were sequenced by immunoSEQ multiplex PCR, and TCRdb holds only the in-frame ones, with some missing. The data contain 110,000 to 150,000 clones, 70% to 80% of them singletons. Material for sequencing was PBMCs. Source of these receptors: a woman between 55 and 75 years old in good health and CMV-seropositive.

The chain combines TRBV5-1 with TRBJ2-2; the D gene is possibly TRBD2 (6 bases). The CDR3 has 13 residues. The germline V gene encodes CDR1 SGHRS and CDR2 YFSETQ. V lost 5 bases and J lost 4, with 9 bases in between. CDR3 DNA sequence: TGCGCCAGCAGGGAGGGGAGCACCGGGGAGCTGTTTTTT. This translates into CASREGSTGELFF.

This clone has only one observation. V usage is TRBV19 and J usage is TRBJ1-2; D gene unclear. This CDR3 has 13 residues. Looked up from germline, CDR1 is LNHDA and CDR2 is SQIVND (reference sequence). V lost 8 bases, J lost 5 bases, and 15 bases lay in between. For the CDR3, the DNA is TGTGCCAGTTCGGTTTCGGGGAGGTATGGCTACACCTTC. Translation gives CASSVSGRYGYTF.

A few counts support this clone. The V and J genes are TRBV4-1 and TRBJ2-1; 7 bases fit TRBD2. The CDR3 extends over 16 amino acids. Trimming cost V 6 bases and J 2 bases; bases outside gene matches: 10. Germline V CDR1 and CDR2: MGHRA, YSYEKL. This CDR3 reads CASRPRRERPYNEQFF. CDR3 bases: TGCGCCAGCAGGCCCCGGCGGGAGAGGCCCTACAATGAGCAGTTCTTC.

The chain carries TRBV7-2 and TRBJ1-5; 7 bases agree with TRBD1. CDR3 length: 13 amino acids. Germline values: CDR1 SGHTA, CDR2 FQGNSA. V gave up 5 bases and J gave up 7 bases; unmatched junction bases: 5. The CDR3 is CASSGRGGQPQHF. DNA of the CDR3: TGTGCCAGCAGCGGCCGAGGGGGCCAGCCCCAGCATTTT.

This chain connects TRBV30 to TRBJ1-5; TRBD1 is a possible D gene (6 bases). Germline CDR1 reads GTSNPN; CDR2 reads SVGIG (reference sequence). The V and J ends lost 5 bases and 7 bases respectively, with 15 bases between them. The CDR3 sequence is 13 residues long. CDR3 in DNA: TGTGCCTGGGGGCCCCAGGGGACCCAGCCCCAGCATTTT. It is translated as CAWGPQGTQPQHF.

The chain has TRBV5-6 and TRBJ2-4; unclear D gene. CDR1 is SGHDT, CDR2 YYEEEE, per germline. CDR3 size: 16 residues. Trimming stripped 0 bases from V and 1 base from J, with 11 bases between. The CDR3 spells CASSLAASPAKNIQYF. CDR3 DNA: TGTGCCAGCAGCTTGGCCGCTAGTCCGGCCAAAAACATTCAGTACTTC.

The chain is built from TRBV6-5 and TRBJ1-2; possibly TRBD1 for D (5 bases). From germline, CDR1 is MNHEY and CDR2 SVGAGI. The CDR3 covers 11 residues. Trimming cost V 8 bases and J 5 bases, with 9 bases left between them. The CDR3: CASGSGYGYTF. In DNA, the CDR3 is TGTGCCAGCGGGTCAGGGTATGGCTACACCTTC.

The chain is built from TRBV9 and TRBJ1-3, with D possibly TRBD1 on 6 matching bases. This CDR3 contains 16 residues. The germline V and J ends were trimmed by 4 bases and 0 bases, with 14 bases remaining between them. The V gene's germline CDR1 is SGDLS and CDR2 YYNGEE. In DNA form, the CDR3 reads TGTGCCAGCAGCCAAGATACAGGGTACTCTGGAAACACCATATATTTT. Protein: CASSQDTGYSGNTIYF. The whole variable domain, filled in from reference TRBV9 and TRBJ1-3, reads DSGVTQTPKHLITATGQRVTLRCSPRSGDLSVYWYQQSLDQGLQFLIQYYNGEERAKGNILERFSAQQFPDLHSELNLSSLELGDSALYFCASSQDTGYSGNTIYFGEGSWLTVV.

The chain carries TRBV5-6 and TRBJ2-3; unclear D gene. The germline CDR1 and CDR2 sequences are SGHDT and YYEEEE. This CDR3 spans 15 amino acids. V lost 4 bases and J 2 bases, leaving 14 bases between the germline ends. The CDR3 DNA reads TGTGCCAGCAGCCCCGTAGGAGCCGACACAGATACGCAGTATTTT. Its translation is CASSPVGADTDTQYF.

This chain joins TRBV28 and TRBJ2-3; TRBD1 matches at 7 bases. From germline, CDR1 is MDHEN and CDR2 SYDVKM. The CDR3 is 15 amino acids. V was clipped by 5 bases and J by 4 bases; unmatched bases: 9. CDR3 amino acids: CASSARQGGPDTQYF. CDR3 DNA: TGTGCCAGCAGTGCCCGACAGGGCGGCCCAGATACGCAGTATTTT. Drawing the rest from reference TRBV28 and TRBJ2-3, the complete variable domain is DVKVTQSSRYLVKRTGEKVFLECVQDMDHENMFWYRQDPGLGLRLIYFSYDVKMKEKGDIPEGYSVSREKKERFSLILESASTNQTSMYLCASSARQGGPDTQYFGPGTRLTVL.

This chain links TRBV21-1 with TRBJ1-5; the table assigns TRBD1, which was not confirmed against the DNA. TRBV21-1 is a pseudogene segment. This CDR3 has 18 residues. CDR3 region: CASSKGTQGATSNQPQHF. The CDR3 region has the DNA TGTGCCAGCAGCAAAGGGACACAGGGGGCGACGAGCAATCAGCCCCAGCATTTT.

The gene calls are TRBV6-5 and TRBJ2-2, with D perhaps TRBD2 (5 bases). The CDR3 extends over 14 amino acids. V was trimmed by 8 bases and J by 5 bases, leaving 15 bases between them. CDR1 is MNHEY, CDR2 SVGAGI, per germline. The CDR3 DNA sequence: TGTGCCAGCCTCGGGCTAGCAGGTACCGGGGAGCTGTTTTTT. Translated, it gives CASLGLAGTGELFF.

This clone was counted a single time. The chain is built from TRBV10-3 and TRBJ2-7; 10 bases are shared with TRBD1. The CDR3 loop spans 14 amino acids. V was clipped by 6 bases and J by 3 bases; unmatched bases: 5. Per germline, CDR1 ENHRY and CDR2 SYGVKD. CDR3 sequence reads: CAISKTGGFYEQYF. CDR3 bases: TGTGCCATCAGCAAGACAGGGGGCTTCTACGAGCAGTACTTC.

The CDR3 nucleotides are TGCGCCAGCAGCTCGGGACTAGCGGGAGGGCGTACAGATACGCAGTATTTT. Translation: CASSSGLAGGRTDTQYF. This chain uses TRBV5-1 with TRBJ2-3, with TRBD2 matching over 16 bases. The V gene end was trimmed by 3 bases and the J gene end by 3 bases; junction bases not matched to a gene: 4. Per germline, CDR1 SGHRS and CDR2 YFSETQ. The CDR3 totals 17 residues.

The chain joins TRBV5-1 to TRBJ2-5; TRBD2 aligns across 8 bases. Unmatched junction bases numbered 6, after V lost 3 bases and J lost 5 bases. Germline CDR1 and CDR2: SGHRS and YFSETQ. CDR3 length equals 14 residues. CDR3 bases: TGCGCCAGCAGCTCCGGGACTAGTAGGGAGACCCAGTACTTC. Its translation is CASSSGTSRETQYF.

There are a few counts of this clone. The rearrangement links TRBV19 to TRBJ1-5, with D perhaps TRBD1 (6 bases). CDR3 length equals 15 residues. V was trimmed by 3 bases and J by 2 bases, leaving 11 bases between them. CDR1 and CDR2 from the germline V gene are LNHDA and SQIVND (reference sequence). CDR3 protein: CASSITGYGNQPQHF. As DNA, the CDR3 is TGTGCCAGTAGTATCACAGGGTACGGCAATCAGCCCCAGCATTTT.

The gene calls are TRBV6-5 and TRBJ2-1; D unclear. The CDR3 is made up of 14 amino acids. Deletions cut 5 bases from V and 8 bases from J, with 16 bases between. CDR1 is MNHEY, CDR2 SVGAGI, per germline. This CDR3 reads CASSPPESRHEQFF. CDR3 nucleotide sequence: TGTGCCAGCAGTCCTCCGGAGTCCAGACATGAGCAGTTCTTC.

This clone was counted only a few times. The chain recombines TRBV7-9 with TRBJ1-4, with D possibly matching TRBD1 (5 bases). V lost 1 base and J lost 5, with 20 bases in between. The CDR3 sequence is 18 residues long. Germline V gives CDR1 SEHNR, CDR2 FQNEAQ (reference sequence). The DNA of the CDR3 is TGTGCCAGCAGCTTAGGGATTACGACCTTGGGGGGAAATGAAAAACTGTTTTTT. Its protein product is CASSLGITTLGGNEKLFF.